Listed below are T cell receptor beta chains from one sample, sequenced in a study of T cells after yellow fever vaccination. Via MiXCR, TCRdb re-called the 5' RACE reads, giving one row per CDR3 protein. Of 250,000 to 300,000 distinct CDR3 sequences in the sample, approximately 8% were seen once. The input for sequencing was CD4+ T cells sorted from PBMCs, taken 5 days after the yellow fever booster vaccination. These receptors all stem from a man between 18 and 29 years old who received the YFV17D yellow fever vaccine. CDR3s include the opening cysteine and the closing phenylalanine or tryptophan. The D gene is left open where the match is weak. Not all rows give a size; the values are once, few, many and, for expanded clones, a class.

CDR3aa: CSVGRDRVEQFF
CDR3nt: TGCAGCGTTGGTAGGGATCGGGTTGAGCAGTTCTTC
j_gene: TRBJ2-1
abundance: NA
v_gene: TRBV29-1
d_gene: NA

CDR3aa: CASSLLGVREQYF
CDR3nt: TGTGCCAGCAGCTTGTTGGGGGTGCGCGAGCAGTACTTC
j_gene: TRBJ2-7
abundance: NA
v_gene: TRBV5-6
d_gene: NA

CDR3aa: CATSEGQGNLNEQFF
CDR3nt: TGTGCCACCAGTGAAGGACAGGGGAATCTGAATGAGCAGTTCTTC
j_gene: TRBJ2-1
abundance: NA
v_gene: TRBV24-1
d_gene: TRBD1

CDR3aa: CASSYTGVSDTEAFF
CDR3nt: TGTGCCAGCAGTTATACAGGGGTGTCGGACACTGAAGCTTTCTTT
j_gene: TRBJ1-1
abundance: few
v_gene: TRBV6-5
d_gene: TRBD1

CDR3aa: CAWSSGSGNTIYF
CDR3nt: TGTGCCTGGAGTTCAGGGTCTGGAAACACCATATATTTT
j_gene: TRBJ1-3
abundance: few
v_gene: TRBV30
d_gene: NA

CDR3aa: CASSRGVGITEAFF
CDR3nt: TGTGCCAGCAGCCGCGGTGTAGGGATCACTGAAGCTTTCTTT
j_gene: TRBJ1-1
abundance: NA
v_gene: TRBV5-4
d_gene: NA

CDR3aa: CSVEGAAGDQETQYF
CDR3nt: TGCAGCGTTGAAGGAGCGGCAGGCGATCAAGAGACCCAGTACTTC
j_gene: TRBJ2-5
abundance: NA
v_gene: TRBV29-1
d_gene: NA

CDR3aa: CASSPNRTDTQYF
CDR3nt: TGTGCCAGCAGCCCGAACCGTACGGATACGCAGTATTTT
j_gene: TRBJ2-3
abundance: NA
v_gene: TRBV11-3
d_gene: NA

CDR3aa: CATSRDWDNYGYTF
CDR3nt: TGTGCCACCAGCAGAGATTGGGACAACTATGGCTACACCTTC
j_gene: TRBJ1-2
abundance: NA
v_gene: TRBV15
d_gene: NA

CDR3aa: CASSQWDGGETQYF
CDR3nt: TGTGCCAGCAGCCAATGGGATGGCGGGGAGACCCAGTACTTC
j_gene: TRBJ2-5
abundance: NA
v_gene: TRBV2
d_gene: NA

CDR3aa: CASSQGTSGGGGWETQYF
CDR3nt: TGTGCCAGCAGCCAGGGGACTAGCGGGGGAGGGGGCTGGGAGACCCAGTACTTC
j_gene: TRBJ2-5
abundance: few
v_gene: TRBV4-2
d_gene: TRBD2

CDR3aa: CASSQVQWGGYTF
CDR3nt: TGTGCCAGCAGCCAAGTTCAATGGGGAGGCTACACCTTC
j_gene: TRBJ1-2
abundance: NA
v_gene: TRBV3-1
d_gene: NA

CDR3aa: CASSHRGGQTETQYF
CDR3nt: TGTGCCAGCAGCCACAGGGGCGGACAGACAGAGACCCAGTACTTC
j_gene: TRBJ2-5
abundance: NA
v_gene: TRBV4-2
d_gene: NA

CDR3aa: CASSPPPGGEETQYF
CDR3nt: TGTGCCAGCAGCCCCCCTCCGGGGGGAGAAGAGACCCAGTACTTC
j_gene: TRBJ2-5
abundance: few
v_gene: TRBV7-9
d_gene: TRBD2

CDR3aa: CASSLAGHGAYNSPLHF
CDR3nt: TGTGCCAGCAGCTTAGCGGGACACGGGGCCTATAATTCACCCCTCCACTTT
j_gene: TRBJ1-6
abundance: NA
v_gene: TRBV7-2
d_gene: NA

CDR3aa: CASSPGGSGGRQETQYF
CDR3nt: TGTGCCAGCAGCCCTGGCGGCAGCGGGGGGCGCCAAGAGACCCAGTACTTC
j_gene: TRBJ2-5
abundance: NA
v_gene: TRBV7-9
d_gene: TRBD2

CDR3aa: CASSLQGGRSGNTIYF
CDR3nt: TGTGCCAGCAGTCTCCAAGGGGGCAGGTCTGGAAACACCATATATTTT
j_gene: TRBJ1-3
abundance: few
v_gene: TRBV12-3/TRBV12-4
d_gene: TRBD1

CDR3aa: CAISEFGAYGYTF
CDR3nt: TGTGCCATCAGTGAATTTGGGGCCTATGGCTACACCTTC
j_gene: TRBJ1-2
abundance: few
v_gene: TRBV10-3
d_gene: NA

CDR3aa: CATSDVWGTGKNEQFF
CDR3nt: TGTGCCACCAGTGACGTCTGGGGGACAGGTAAAAATGAGCAGTTCTTC
j_gene: TRBJ2-1
abundance: NA
v_gene: TRBV24-1
d_gene: TRBD1

CDR3aa: CASSQMTGAAGFGPQHF
CDR3nt: TGTGCCAGCAGCCAGATGACAGGGGCCGCCGGGTTTGGGCCCCAGCATTTT
j_gene: TRBJ1-5
abundance: many
v_gene: TRBV7-9
d_gene: TRBD1

CDR3aa: CASSERLAGPPGAQYF
CDR3nt: TGCGCCAGCAGCGAACGACTAGCGGGACCCCCTGGGGCGCAGTATTTT
j_gene: TRBJ2-3
abundance: NA
v_gene: TRBV4-3
d_gene: TRBD2

CDR3aa: CASSLIRFANTGELFF
CDR3nt: TGTGCCAGCAGCTTGATTCGGTTCGCGAACACCGGGGAGCTGTTTTTT
j_gene: TRBJ2-2
abundance: NA
v_gene: TRBV7-2
d_gene: NA

CDR3aa: CASSPGGLGTYGYTF
CDR3nt: TGTGCCAGCAGCCCCGGGGGCCTGGGGACCTATGGCTACACCTTC
j_gene: TRBJ1-2
abundance: few
v_gene: TRBV7-2
d_gene: NA

CDR3aa: CASRTTVFTDTQYF
CDR3nt: TGTGCCAGCAGAACTACTGTGTTCACAGATACGCAGTATTTT
j_gene: TRBJ2-3
abundance: few
v_gene: TRBV7-2
d_gene: NA

CDR3aa: CASSLDWGLGANEQFF
CDR3nt: TGTGCCAGCAGCTTAGATTGGGGTCTCGGGGCCAATGAGCAGTTCTTC
j_gene: TRBJ2-1
abundance: few
v_gene: TRBV7-2
d_gene: NA

CDR3aa: CATSDPQGMGDLQEQFF
CDR3nt: TGTGCCACCAGTGATCCCCAGGGGATGGGGGACCTCCAAGAGCAGTTCTTC
j_gene: TRBJ2-1
abundance: NA
v_gene: TRBV24-1
d_gene: NA

CDR3aa: CASSRTTGGTTEAFF
CDR3nt: TGTGCCAGCAGCCGGACTACAGGGGGAACCACTGAAGCTTTCTTT
j_gene: TRBJ1-1
abundance: few
v_gene: TRBV7-3
d_gene: TRBD1

CDR3aa: CASSPGTVPKGQYF
CDR3nt: TGTGCCAGCAGTCCCGGGACGGTTCCTAAGGGGCAGTACTTC
j_gene: TRBJ2-7
abundance: few
v_gene: TRBV12-3/TRBV12-4
d_gene: NA

CDR3aa: CASRTSGADTQYF
CDR3nt: TGTGCCAGCAGAACTAGCGGGGCAGATACGCAGTATTTT
j_gene: TRBJ2-3
abundance: few
v_gene: TRBV28
d_gene: TRBD2

CDR3aa: CASSTRGGQTDTQYF
CDR3nt: TGTGCCAGCAGCACCCGAGGGGGGCAGACAGATACGCAGTATTTT
j_gene: TRBJ2-3
abundance: few
v_gene: TRBV9
d_gene: NA

CDR3aa: CASSPRIRGGDSPLHF
CDR3nt: TGTGCCAGCAGCCCCAGAATAAGGGGGGGGGATTCACCCCTCCACTTT
j_gene: TRBJ1-6
abundance: few
v_gene: TRBV7-2
d_gene: NA

CDR3aa: CASTPNGDIQYF
CDR3nt: TGTGCCAGCACTCCAAACGGGGACATTCAGTACTTC
j_gene: TRBJ2-4
abundance: many
v_gene: TRBV7-9
d_gene: NA

CDR3aa: CSARAAAGGLGNTEAFF
CDR3nt: TGCAGTGCTAGAGCCGCCGCGGGGGGGCTAGGGAACACTGAAGCTTTCTTT
j_gene: TRBJ1-1
abundance: few
v_gene: TRBV20-1
d_gene: NA

CDR3aa: CASSVDSGAGGYTF
CDR3nt: TGTGCCAGCAGCGTAGACTCAGGGGCGGGTGGCTACACCTTC
j_gene: TRBJ1-2
abundance: few
v_gene: TRBV9
d_gene: NA

CDR3aa: CASIGLAGPYNEQFF
CDR3nt: TGTGCCAGCATCGGACTAGCGGGCCCCTACAATGAGCAGTTCTTC
j_gene: TRBJ2-1
abundance: many
v_gene: TRBV6-5
d_gene: TRBD2

CDR3aa: CASNRAQGRYGYTF
CDR3nt: TGTGCCAGCAACCGGGCTCAGGGTCGTTATGGCTACACCTTC
j_gene: TRBJ1-2
abundance: NA
v_gene: TRBV6-6
d_gene: NA

CDR3aa: CASSGGTTIYGYTF
CDR3nt: TGTGCCAGCAGTGGCGGGACAACCATCTATGGCTACACCTTC
j_gene: TRBJ1-2
abundance: NA
v_gene: TRBV12-3/TRBV12-4
d_gene: NA

CDR3aa: CATSREGDSPLHF
CDR3nt: TGTGCCACCAGCAGAGAAGGGGATTCACCCCTCCACTTT
j_gene: TRBJ1-6
abundance: NA
v_gene: TRBV15
d_gene: NA

CDR3aa: CSAKIQGTYGYTF
CDR3nt: TGCAGTGCTAAAATACAGGGCACCTATGGCTACACCTTC
j_gene: TRBJ1-2
abundance: NA
v_gene: TRBV20-1
d_gene: NA

CDR3aa: CASSYRTNTEAFF
CDR3nt: TGTGCCAGCAGCTACCGGACGAACACTGAAGCTTTCTTT
j_gene: TRBJ1-1
abundance: few
v_gene: TRBV12-3/TRBV12-4
d_gene: NA

CDR3aa: CASSLVGVGVGETQYF
CDR3nt: TGTGCCAGCAGCTTAGTTGGAGTGGGGGTAGGGGAGACCCAGTACTTC
j_gene: TRBJ2-5
abundance: NA
v_gene: TRBV7-6
d_gene: NA

CDR3aa: CSVESGGGTDTQYF
CDR3nt: TGCAGCGTTGAATCCGGGGGGGGCACAGATACGCAGTATTTT
j_gene: TRBJ2-3
abundance: NA
v_gene: TRBV29-1
d_gene: TRBD2

CDR3aa: CASSPMTGVGLNTEAFF
CDR3nt: TGTGCCAGCTCACCGATGACAGGGGTCGGGCTGAACACTGAAGCTTTCTTT
j_gene: TRBJ1-1
abundance: few
v_gene: TRBV18
d_gene: TRBD1

CDR3aa: CASSLGTADTQYF
CDR3nt: TGTGCCAGCAGCTTAGGGACGGCAGATACGCAGTATTTT
j_gene: TRBJ2-3
abundance: many
v_gene: TRBV11-3
d_gene: NA

CDR3aa: CASSLRGSAGNTIYF
CDR3nt: TGTGCCAGTAGTCTGAGGGGATCGGCTGGAAACACCATATATTTT
j_gene: TRBJ1-3
abundance: NA
v_gene: TRBV19
d_gene: NA

CDR3aa: CASRQSTARGGPGQGPQHF
CDR3nt: TGCGCCAGCCGTCAATCTACGGCCCGTGGAGGTCCGGGACAGGGGCCCCAGCATTTT
j_gene: TRBJ1-5
abundance: NA
v_gene: TRBV23-1
d_gene: TRBD1

CDR3aa: CASRRQVQETQYF
CDR3nt: TGTGCCAGCAGGAGACAGGTACAAGAGACCCAGTACTTC
j_gene: TRBJ2-5
abundance: many
v_gene: TRBV11-2
d_gene: NA

CDR3aa: CASSPPSGYEQYF
CDR3nt: TGTGCCAGCTCACCCCCTTCGGGGTACGAGCAGTACTTC
j_gene: TRBJ2-7
abundance: many
v_gene: TRBV18
d_gene: NA

CDR3aa: CAGRDRLSYNSPLHF
CDR3nt: TGTGCCGGCAGGGACAGGCTCTCCTATAATTCACCCCTCCACTTT
j_gene: TRBJ1-6
abundance: few
v_gene: TRBV5-4
d_gene: TRBD1